The 2 T cell receptor beta chains given below trace back to one sample, sequenced in a study of post-analysis software for immune sequencing data. Overall study results and limits: Compared with controls, patients had more of 4 to 6 TRBV segments, including TRBV5-6, TRBV5-1 and TRBV20-1.

Unique molecular identifiers tagged the TCR beta cDNA libraries. TCRdb re-called the PCR reads with MiXCR, one entry per CDR3 protein. The repertoire includes about 200,000 distinct CDR3 sequences, around 30% of them detected once, and nearly 3.5% sits in the top ten. Their cognate antigens are unknown. Sequencing was done on a sample of blood. The receptors stem from a girl between 2 and 17 years old with multiple sclerosis.

In its sample, this clonotype was seen many times. The CDR3 DNA is TGCGCCAGCAGCAGCACTAGCGGTTACAATGAGCAGTTCTTC. Protein product: CASSSTSGYNEQFF. The V and J genes are TRBV5-1 and TRBJ2-1; 8 bases line up with TRBD2. CDR3 size: 14 residues. The V gene end was trimmed by 4 bases and the J gene end by 4 bases; junction bases not matched to a gene: 4. Germline values: CDR1 SGHRS, CDR2 YFSETQ.

J is TRBJ1-5 and V is TRBV5-1; TRBD1 aligns across 10 bases. Per the germline V gene, CDR1 is SGHRS and CDR2 is YFSETQ. CDR3 length equals 15 residues. After removal of 4 bases from V and 6 bases from J, the junction contained 7 bases not matched to a gene. CDR3 DNA sequence: TGCGCCAGCAGCCCCGGGACAGGGGATGGTCAGCCCCAGCATTTT. Encoded protein: CASSPGTGDGQPQHF. The complete variable domain, with remaining parts taken from reference TRBV5-1 and TRBJ1-5, reads KAGVTQTPRYLIKTRGQQVTLSCSPISGHRSVSWYQQTPGQGLQFLFEYFSETQRNKGNFPGRFSGRQFSNSRSEMNVSTLELGDSALYLCASSPGTGDGQPQHFGDGTRLSIL.